This is a list of T cell receptor beta chains from one sample in a study of post-analysis software for immune sequencing data. Each CDR3 protein gets one entry after TCRdb re-called the PCR reads with MiXCR. The profile covers 650,000 to 850,000 distinct CDR3 sequences, with more than 45% appearing a single time and roughly 5% taken by the ten largest. The sequencing input was blood. The source of these receptors is a girl between 10 and 17 years old with multiple sclerosis. Both conserved end residues are part of each CDR3. Fields, in order: D gene, J gene, V gene, clone size, CDR3 DNA, CDR3 protein. The D gene is left open where the match is weak. Rows may omit the clone size; those that give it use once, few, many or a size class.

D: TRBD2; J: TRBJ2-1; V: TRBV20-1; size: .; DNA: TGCAGTGCCGGTCCCCCAGCGGGAGAGCTGGAGCAGTTCTTC; CDR3: CSAGPPAGELEQFF
D: TRBD2; J: TRBJ2-3; V: TRBV29-1; size: .; DNA: TGCAGCGTTGAAGATAGATTTCTAGCGGGAGCAGAAGATACGCAGTATTTT; CDR3: CSVEDRFLAGAEDTQYF
D: TRBD2; J: TRBJ2-2; V: TRBV5-1; size: .; DNA: TGCGCCAGCAGCTTGGCCTTGTTCCGGGAGGACACCGGGGAGCTGTTTTTT; CDR3: CASSLALFREDTGELFF
D: .; J: TRBJ2-7; V: TRBV30; size: .; DNA: TGTGCCTGGAGGCCCCGGGCCACGGAGGACCAGTACTTC; CDR3: CAWRPRATEDQYF
D: .; J: TRBJ1-2; V: TRBV2; size: few; DNA: TGTGCCAGCAACAGGGCTGATAACTATGGCTACACCTTC; CDR3: CASNRADNYGYTF
D: .; J: TRBJ2-1; V: TRBV12-3/TRBV12-4; size: .; DNA: TGTGCCAGCAGTCGCAAGCGGAGCTCCTACAATGAGCAGTTCTTC; CDR3: CASSRKRSSYNEQFF
D: .; J: TRBJ2-7; V: TRBV12-3/TRBV12-4; size: .; DNA: TGTGCCAGCACCCGGGACTTGGGGATTCAAGAGGCCCAGTACTTC; CDR3: CASTRDLGIQEAQYF
D: TRBD2; J: TRBJ2-1; V: TRBV6-2/TRBV6-3; size: .; DNA: TGTGCCAGCACGGGACTAGCAGGTTTTGAGCAGTTCTTC; CDR3: CASTGLAGFEQFF
D: TRBD2; J: TRBJ2-7; V: TRBV20-1; size: .; DNA: TGCAGTGCTAGAGATGGTGGTACTAGCGGGCTCTACGAGCAGTACTTC; CDR3: CSARDGGTSGLYEQYF
D: .; J: TRBJ1-2; V: TRBV9; size: .; DNA: TGTGCCAGCAGCGAGGGAACCGGGGCCCCATGGGGCTACACCTTC; CDR3: CASSEGTGAPWGYTF
D: .; J: TRBJ2-5; V: TRBV9; size: .; DNA: TGTGCCAGCAGCGGAGGACGAGCCGGGGAGGAGACCCAGTACTTC; CDR3: CASSGGRAGEETQYF
D: .; J: TRBJ2-7; V: TRBV12-3/TRBV12-4; size: once; DNA: TGTGCCAGCAGTTTAGTCTCCCCGAGTCCCCGAGTAGGCCAGTACTTC; CDR3: CASSLVSPSPRVGQYF
D: .; J: TRBJ2-1; V: TRBV20-1; size: few; DNA: TGCAGTGCTCCCGATGCGGGCTTTGAGCAGTTCTTC; CDR3: CSAPDAGFEQFF
D: .; J: TRBJ1-1; V: TRBV7-9; size: .; DNA: TGTGCCAGCGAGGGAGGTGGGACTGAAGCTTTCTTT; CDR3: CASEGGGTEAFF
D: .; J: TRBJ1-2; V: TRBV4-3; size: many; DNA: TGCGCCAGCAGCCAAGGGGTTGGCTATGGCTACACCTTC; CDR3: CASSQGVGYGYTF
D: .; J: TRBJ2-3; V: TRBV11-1; size: few; DNA: TGTGCCAGCAGCTTAGTGCGGGCTGATACGCAGTATTTT; CDR3: CASSLVRADTQYF
D: TRBD2; J: TRBJ2-1; V: TRBV6-2/TRBV6-3; size: .; DNA: TGTGCCAGCAGTGTTGGACTAGCGGGAGGGTACTCCTACAATGAGCAGTTCTTC; CDR3: CASSVGLAGGYSYNEQFF
D: .; J: TRBJ2-1; V: TRBV20-1; size: .; DNA: TGCAGTGCTGGGCAGCGGAGCTCCTACAATGAGCAGTTCTTC; CDR3: CSAGQRSSYNEQFF
D: .; J: TRBJ2-7; V: TRBV29-1; size: .; DNA: TGCAGCGTTGGTGGCTCCTTCTACGAGCAGTACTTC; CDR3: CSVGGSFYEQYF
D: .; J: TRBJ1-2; V: TRBV12-3/TRBV12-4; size: once; DNA: TGTGCCAGCAGTTTTCAGCAGCCGTCGGGGGGCTATGGCTACACCTTC; CDR3: CASSFQQPSGGYGYTF
D: .; J: TRBJ1-5; V: TRBV10-1; size: .; DNA: TGCGCCAGCAGTCACGAATTAAATCAGCCCCAGCATTTT; CDR3: CASSHELNQPQHF
D: .; J: TRBJ2-1; V: TRBV29-1; size: .; DNA: TGCAGCGCTGAGCCTGTCGGGGCTTGGGAGCAGTTCTTC; CDR3: CSAEPVGAWEQFF
D: .; J: TRBJ2-7; V: TRBV19; size: .; DNA: TGTGCCAGTAGTATGCCCAGGACAGTGGTTGGGGAGCAGTACTTC; CDR3: CASSMPRTVVGEQYF
D: .; J: TRBJ2-1; V: TRBV20-1; size: .; DNA: TGCAGTGCCGAGAGGCGACTAGGTGACAATGAGCAGTTCTTC; CDR3: CSAERRLGDNEQFF
D: .; J: TRBJ2-3; V: TRBV12-3/TRBV12-4; size: few; DNA: TGTGCCAGCAGTTTTTCTAGCGGCACAGATACGCAGTATTTT; CDR3: CASSFSSGTDTQYF